This TCR beta chain was sequenced for a study of blood T cells in healthy people across ages. General study results and limits: What prevented conclusive comparison of naive and antigen-experienced cells was that PBMCs were unsorted.

The length of the CDR3 is 15 residues. Then a second PCR, running roughly 7 to 11 cycles, was carried out with a sample-barcoded 5' primer and a J-beta primer mix. TCRdb passed the 5' RACE reads through MiXCR, listing each CDR3 protein once. The sample holds some 880,000 distinct CDR3 sequences, about 37% seen once. Worth noting for this clonotype: Its specificity is unknown. Just one base apart from a much larger clone, this may be a read error.

There were healthy Caucasian individuals from Russia, aged roughly 6 to 90, serving as donors. The clonotype originates from a man younger than 30 in good health. V is TRBV12-3 or TRBV12-4 and J is TRBJ2-3, with TRBD2 as a possible D gene (6 bases). Sequencing input: blood. The DNA for the CDR3 is TGTACCAGCAGTTCCGCGGGGAGCTACGCAGATACGCAGTATTTT. Translation gives CTSSSAGSYADTQYF.